This T cell receptor beta chain derives from a study of human CD8 memory T cell subsets. CDR1 is SGDLS and CDR2 is YYNGEE in the germline V gene. The CDR3 has 15 residues. Researchers made TCR beta libraries via UMI-labeled 5' RACE. TCRdb processed the 5' RACE reads again and assigns one entry to each CDR3 protein, with no DNA. The table lists 15,000 to 20,000 distinct CDR3 sequences. A CCR7+ PD-1- TIGIT- phenotype characterized the stem-like memory CD8+ T cells (TSTEM). RNA came from duplicate vials of about 150,000 sorted CD8+ T cells per subset. This receptor was taken from a human donor in good health. This chain links TRBV9 with TRBJ1-2; the D call of TRBD1 rests on TCRdb alone, since no DNA is present to check it. The sequencing sample was made of CD8+ stem-like memory T cells (TSCM and TCM) sorted from PBMCs. Subset: stem-like memory CD8 T cells (TSTEM), CCR7+ PD-1- TIGIT-. The CDR3 sequence is CASSDALRDRDGYTF.